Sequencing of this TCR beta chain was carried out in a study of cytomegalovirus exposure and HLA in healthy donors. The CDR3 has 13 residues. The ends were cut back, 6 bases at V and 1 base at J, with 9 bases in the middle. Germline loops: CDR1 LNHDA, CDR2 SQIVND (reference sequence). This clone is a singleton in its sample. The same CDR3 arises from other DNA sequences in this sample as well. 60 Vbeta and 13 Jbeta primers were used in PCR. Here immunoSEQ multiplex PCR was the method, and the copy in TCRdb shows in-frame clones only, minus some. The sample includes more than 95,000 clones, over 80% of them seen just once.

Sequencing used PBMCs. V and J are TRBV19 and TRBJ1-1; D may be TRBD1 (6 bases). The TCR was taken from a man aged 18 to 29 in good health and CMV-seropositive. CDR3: CASSRTENTEAFF. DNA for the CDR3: TGTGCCAGTAGCAGGACAGAGAACACTGAAGCTTTCTTT.